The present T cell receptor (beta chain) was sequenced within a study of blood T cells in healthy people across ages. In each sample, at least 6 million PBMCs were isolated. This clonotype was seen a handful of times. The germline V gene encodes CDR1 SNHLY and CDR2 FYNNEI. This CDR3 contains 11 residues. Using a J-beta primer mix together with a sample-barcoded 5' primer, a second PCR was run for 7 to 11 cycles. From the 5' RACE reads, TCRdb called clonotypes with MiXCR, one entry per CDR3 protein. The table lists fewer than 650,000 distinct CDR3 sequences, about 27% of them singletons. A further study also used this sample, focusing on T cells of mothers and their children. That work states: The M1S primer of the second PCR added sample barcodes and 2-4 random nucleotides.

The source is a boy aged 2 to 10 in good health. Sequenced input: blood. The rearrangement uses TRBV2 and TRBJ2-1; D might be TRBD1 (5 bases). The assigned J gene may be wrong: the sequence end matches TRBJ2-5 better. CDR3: CASSDTGTQYF. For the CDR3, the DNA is TGTGCCAGCAGTGACACAGGGACCCAGTACTTC.